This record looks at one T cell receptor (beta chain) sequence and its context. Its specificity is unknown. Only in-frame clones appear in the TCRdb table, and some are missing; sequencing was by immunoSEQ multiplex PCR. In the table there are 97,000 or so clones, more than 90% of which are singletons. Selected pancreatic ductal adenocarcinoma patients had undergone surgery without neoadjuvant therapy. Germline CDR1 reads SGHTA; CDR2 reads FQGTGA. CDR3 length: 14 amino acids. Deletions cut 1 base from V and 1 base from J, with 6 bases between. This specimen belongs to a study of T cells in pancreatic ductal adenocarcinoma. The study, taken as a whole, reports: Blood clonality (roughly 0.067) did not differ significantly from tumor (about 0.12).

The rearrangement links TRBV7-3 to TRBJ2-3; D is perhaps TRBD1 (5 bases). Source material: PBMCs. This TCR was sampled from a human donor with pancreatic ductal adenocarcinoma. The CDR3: CASSLKQGTDTQYF. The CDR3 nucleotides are TGTGCCAGCAGCTTAAAACAGGGCACAGATACGCAGTATTTT. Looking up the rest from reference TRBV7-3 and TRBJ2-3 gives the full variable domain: GAGVSQTPSNKVTEKGKYVELRCDPISGHTALYWYRQSLGQGPEFLIYFQGTGAADDSGLPNDRFFAVRPEGSVSTLKIQRTERGDSAVYLCASSLKQGTDTQYFGPGTRLTVL.